A selection of T cell receptor beta chains follows, all from one sample in a study of cytomegalovirus exposure and HLA in healthy donors. Profiled with immunoSEQ multiplex PCR; TCRdb holds only in-frame clones, not every one. The repertoire holds 160,000 or so clones, with about four fifths as singletons. The sample taken for sequencing was PBMCs. The source of these receptors is a young woman in good health and CMV-seropositive. Each CDR3 is given with its conserved first and last residue. The D gene is left open where the match is weak. Expanded clones are given a class, and other clones once, few, many or no size at all.

CDR3nt	CDR3aa	d_gene	v_gene	abundance	j_gene
TGTGCCAGTAACGACAGGGGGCAAGAGGACTACACCTTC	CASNDRGQEDYTF	TRBD1	TRBV19	few	TRBJ1-2
TGTGCCAGCAGCGTACGTTCCAGCGGGGTCTCGGAGACCCAGTACTTC	CASSVRSSGVSETQYF	TRBD2	TRBV9	few	TRBJ2-5
TGTGCCAGCAGCACGGCAACAGGGGGAAGGGACGAAAAACTGTTTTTT	CASSTATGGRDEKLFF	TRBD1	TRBV5-6	-	TRBJ1-4
TGTGCCAGTAGTTACCCTAGAACAGGGGACACTGAAGCTTTCTTT	CASSYPRTGDTEAFF	TRBD1	TRBV6-6	-	TRBJ1-1
TGTGCCAGCAGTCGGGACAGGGAGCTTTTAGGTGGCTACACCTTC	CASSRDRELLGGYTF	TRBD1	TRBV6-5	-	TRBJ1-2
TGTGCCAGCGGGGGCTTCAACGAGCAGTACTTC	CASGGFNEQYF	-	TRBV6-1	-	TRBJ2-7
TGTGCCAGCAGCGTAGGCAGAAATAATTCACCCCTCCACTTT	CASSVGRNNSPLHF	-	TRBV9	-	TRBJ1-6
TGTGCCAGCAGTGAAAATCCGACAGGGGGCATGAACACTGAAGCTTTCTTT	CASSENPTGGMNTEAFF	TRBD1	TRBV25-1	-	TRBJ1-1
TGTGCCAGCAGTGAAAGACAGGGGGGCAATCAGCCCCAGCATTTT	CASSERQGGNQPQHF	TRBD1	TRBV6-1	-	TRBJ1-5
TGTGCCAGTAGTATTCGGCCTCGGACAGATCCGAATCAGCCCCAGCATTTT	CASSIRPRTDPNQPQHF	-	TRBV19	-	TRBJ1-5
TGCAGCGTTGAAGGGGGGGGACCTGGAAACACCATATATTTT	CSVEGGGPGNTIYF	-	TRBV29-1	-	TRBJ1-3
TGCGCCAGCAGCTTTCTCGGGGGGCCCTATGAGCAGTTCTTC	CASSFLGGPYEQFF	-	TRBV5-1	few	TRBJ2-1
TGCGCCAGCAGCCAAGACTTGTGGCTAGCGGGGGACAGCTCCTACAATGAGCAGTTCTTC	CASSQDLWLAGDSSYNEQFF	TRBD2	TRBV4-3	-	TRBJ2-1
TGTGCCAGCAGAAACTCCCGATTTGGCTACACCTTC	CASRNSRFGYTF	-	TRBV6-6	once	TRBJ1-2
TGCGCCAGCAGCCAAGAACTCAGGGGAGCTGAAGCTTTCTTT	CASSQELRGAEAFF	-	TRBV4-3	-	TRBJ1-1
TGTGCCAGCAGCTGGTTCGGGACAGAGAATGAAAAACTGTTTTTT	CASSWFGTENEKLFF	TRBD1	TRBV7-2	-	TRBJ1-4
TGTGCCACCAGCGGTAGGAGCTCCTACGAGCAGTACTTC	CATSGRSSYEQYF	-	TRBV11-2	-	TRBJ2-7
TGCGCCAGCAGCCAAGATGAGAGTAACTATGGCTACACCTTC	CASSQDESNYGYTF	-	TRBV4-1	once	TRBJ1-2
TGCGCCAGCTCAAGGACTACCACTAACTATGGCTACACCTTC	CASSRTTTNYGYTF	-	TRBV5-1	-	TRBJ1-2
TGTGCCAGCAGAGAAAGGGGAGGCACTGAAGCTTTCTTT	CASRERGGTEAFF	-	TRBV6-4	-	TRBJ1-1
TGCGCCAGCAGCCAAGAACAGGGGCCCATCAACTATGGCTACACCTTC	CASSQEQGPINYGYTF	TRBD1	TRBV4-3	-	TRBJ1-2
TGCGCCAGCAGCCAAGTCTGGAAGACAGTCGCTAATGAAAAACTGTTTTTT	CASSQVWKTVANEKLFF	-	TRBV4-1	-	TRBJ1-4
TGTGCCAGCAGCGGCGGGACTAGCGGGGTAAACACCGGGGAGCTGTTTTTT	CASSGGTSGVNTGELFF	TRBD2	TRBV9	-	TRBJ2-2
TGTGCCAGCAGCTCCGGGACTAGCTCCTACGAGCAGTACTTC	CASSSGTSSYEQYF	TRBD2	TRBV5-4	-	TRBJ2-7